The present T cell receptor (beta chain) was sequenced within a study of T cell responses to AZD1222 COVID-19 vaccine. Overall study results and limits: A rise in Spike-specific TCR breadth and depth followed two AZD1222 doses.

Remarks on this clone: Its antigen remains unidentified.

TCRdb's copy holds only in-frame clones and misses some; the assay was immunoSEQ multiplex PCR. Among some 170,000 clones listed, 85% to 90% were seen once. CDR1 and CDR2 from the germline V gene are MDHEN and SYDVKM. Trimming took off 8 bases at V and 8 bases at J, with 15 bases between the two ends. The length of the CDR3 is 12 residues. The sample in question was peripheral blood, obtained on day 0 of AZD1222 vaccination. The sequence came from an adult in good health. The chain recombines TRBV28 with TRBJ1-1; D call uncertain. The CDR3 DNA is TGTGCCAGCGCCAAAACAGAATTAGAAGCTTTCTTT. Amino acids: CASAKTELEAFF.